This T cell receptor beta chain comes out of a study of blood T cell repertoires in COVID-19. Study information: Samples came from the United States, Italy and Spain, spanning acute and convalescent COVID-19. From T cells, B-cell-depleted T cells, or PBMCs came the material, which was cDNA or gDNA.

How the authors handled the data: Reference gene primer amplification gave nucleated cell count estimates. The data were produced by immunoSEQ multiplex PCR, yet TCRdb's version contains in-frame clones alone and is incomplete. The DNA gave D and trimming, while V, J and clone size come from that table. The sample holds under 40,000 clones; 75% to 90% are singletons and the top ten take 5.5% to 7.5%. The CDR3 length is 16 residues. Trimming removed 6 bases at V and 4 bases at J, with 18 bases between. The V gene's germline CDR1 is SNHLY and CDR2 FYNNEI. The sample taken for sequencing was peripheral blood. This chain joins TRBV2 and TRBJ1-4, with a tentative D call TRBD1 (6 bases). The TCR sequence derives from a human donor in a cohort sampled during active COVID-19. CDR3 coding DNA: TGTGCCAGCAGGGGACATCCAGTCGGCAATAATGAAAAACTGTTTTTT. It specifies CASRGHPVGNNEKLFF.